This TCR beta chain originates from a study of monozygotic twins with inflammatory bowel disease (dated by TCRdb to between 2018 and 2020). In terms of the full investigation: The complete study included about 28 monozygotic twin pairs: 19 IBD-discordant Danish pairs and nine German pairs, of which four were IBD-concordant and five were IBD-discordant. The search for disease-associated traits relied mainly on comparing, within discordant pairs, IBD patients with their genetically identical healthy co-twins. Each individual had, on average, about 151 000 unique TCRalpha sequences and 181 000 unique TCRbeta sequences available for analysis. Beyond this particular receptor, the publication reports: The results gave no support for a single strong signal or clonotype linked to IBD. TCRbeta repertoire diversity, by inverse Simpson index, was decreased in IBD patients compared with their healthy co-twins. Different T cell subtypes could not be distinguished in the analysis. Because patients were on differing immunosuppressive treatments, the repertoires may have picked up extra background noise and inter-individual variability. Repertoire similarity did not differ between concordant and discordant twins, possibly due to limited statistical power. Compared with healthy twins, IBD patients shared fewer clonotypes with other individuals, and the difference was most pronounced in patients with signs of disease activity.

Its CDR3 holds 19 amino acids, cysteine through phenylalanine. Only the protein sequence is given. The library was made by 5' RACE. Preparation of each TCR library used around 3.5 ug of total RNA. cDNA was synthesized with SMARTScribe reverse transcriptase in eight separate reactions per sample. During cDNA synthesis, unique molecular identifiers containing a 6-nucleotide sample barcode were introduced by template switching. TCRalpha and TCRbeta cDNA was amplified by two nested PCRs of about 15 and 9 cycles, with bead purification after each PCR. Before amplification, the cDNA was both treated with uracil DNA-glycosylase and purified with the QIAquick PCR purification kit. In the second PCR, Illumina TruSeq-compatible adapters and sample-specific barcodes were added. Library quality and concentration were checked on TapeStation and Qubit, and libraries were pooled at about 5 ng each. Sequencing of the pooled libraries was done on an Illumina HiSeq2500 single-index Rapid Run using custom sequencing primers and 2 x 100 bp reads. Per the original workflow: UMI-based consensus assembly with MiGEC version 1.2.6 was used to correct PCR and sequencing errors. MiXCR version 2.1.1 was used for V(D)J alignment, clonotype assembly and CDR3 extraction. To normalise gene usage, clonotype sharing and MAIT/NKT TCR abundance, the analysis used the top 1000, 10 000 and 20 000 clonotypes per sample. After downsampling to 27 000 UMIs, diversity was calculated as the inverse Simpson index using the vegan R package. Paired Mann-Whitney U tests were applied to discordant twin pairs, and Benjamini-Hochberg correction was used for multiple testing. TCRdb reanalyzed the reads, keeping one entry per CDR3 protein sequence and omitting DNA. None of the V and J calls come from the authors' own analysis; TCRdb made them. The sample's records list approximately 400,000 distinct CDR3 sequences. The ten largest clones add up to around 2.6% of the sample.

Points on this clonotype: Its antigen is still unknown.

From each donor, an approximately 2.3 ml peripheral blood sample was collected into PAXgene tubes and kept at -80 degrees C. Total RNA was isolated from whole blood with the PAXgene blood miRNA kit on an automated QIAcube, without T cell sorting. Deep TCRalpha and TCRbeta repertoire profiling with unique molecular barcoding was performed on peripheral blood of monozygotic twin pairs concordant or discordant for inflammatory bowel disease. Smoking habits were recorded for all twin pairs, and individuals were classified as current, former or never smokers. This receptor chain uses TRBV12-2 and TRBJ2-7; TCRdb designates TRBD2, a call that cannot be tested without DNA. TRBV12-2 is recorded as a pseudogene. The TCR was taken from a human donor with ulcerative colitis or Crohn's disease, or a healthy co-twin of an affected twin (not recorded which). Source material: blood. Here the CDR3 is given as CASREVSGTSGGKTYEQYF.